This TCR beta chain was profiled in a study of shared clonotypes between healthy human individuals. Assay used: immunoSEQ multiplex PCR; TCRdb lists only in-frame clones, some missing. Among more than 2 million clones listed, over 85% were seen once. Of note for this clone: No antigen is known for it.

Trimming took 5 bases from V and 8 from J, leaving 16 bases between them. This CDR3 has 14 residues. The germline V gene has CDR1 SEHNR and CDR2 FQNEAQ (reference sequence). General study points: Memory subsets generally showed lower estimated richness than naive subsets. Rarefaction curves obtained for sorted subsets showed sequencing incomplete despite large depth. Sampling included only blood; tissue repertoires likely differ.

V usage is TRBV7-9 and J usage is TRBJ2-1; D is unresolved. The clonotype was recovered from a man between 18 and 29 years old in good health. The sample consisted of naive CD4+ T cells sorted from blood. The subset is: CD45RA+ positively selected. The CDR3 sequence: CASSANMAPDEQFF. The DNA of the CDR3 is TGTGCCAGCAGCGCCAACATGGCCCCTGATGAGCAGTTCTTC.